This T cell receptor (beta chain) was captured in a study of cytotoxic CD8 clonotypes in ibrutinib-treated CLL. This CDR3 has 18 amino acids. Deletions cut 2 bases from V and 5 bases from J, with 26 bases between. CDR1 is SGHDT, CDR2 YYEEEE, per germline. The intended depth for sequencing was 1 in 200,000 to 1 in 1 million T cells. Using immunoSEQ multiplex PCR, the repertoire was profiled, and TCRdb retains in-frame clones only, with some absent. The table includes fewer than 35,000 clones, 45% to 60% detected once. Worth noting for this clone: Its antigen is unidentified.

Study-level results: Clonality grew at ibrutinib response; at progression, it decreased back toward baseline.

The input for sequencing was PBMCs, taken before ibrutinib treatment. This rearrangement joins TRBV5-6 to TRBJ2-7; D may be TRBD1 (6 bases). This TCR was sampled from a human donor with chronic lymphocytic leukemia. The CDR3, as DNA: TGTGCCAGCAGCTTCTATGTTTCAGGGACATCTCGATTCCACGAGCAGTACTTC. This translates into CASSFYVSGTSRFHEQYF.